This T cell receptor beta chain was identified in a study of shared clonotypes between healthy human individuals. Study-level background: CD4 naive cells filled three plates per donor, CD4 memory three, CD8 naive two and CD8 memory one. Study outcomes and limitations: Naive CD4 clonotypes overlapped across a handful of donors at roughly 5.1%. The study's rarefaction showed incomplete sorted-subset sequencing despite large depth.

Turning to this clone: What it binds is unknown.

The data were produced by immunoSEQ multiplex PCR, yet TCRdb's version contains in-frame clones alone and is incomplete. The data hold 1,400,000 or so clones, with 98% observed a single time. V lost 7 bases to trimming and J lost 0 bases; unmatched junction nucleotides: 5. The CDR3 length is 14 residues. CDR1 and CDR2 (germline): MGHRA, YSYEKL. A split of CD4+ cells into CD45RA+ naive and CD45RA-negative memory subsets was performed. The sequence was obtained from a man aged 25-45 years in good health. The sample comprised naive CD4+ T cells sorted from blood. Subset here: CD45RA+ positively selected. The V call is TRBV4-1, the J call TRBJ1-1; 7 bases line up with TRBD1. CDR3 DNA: TGCGCCAGCACCACGGGACAGTTGAACACTGAAGCTTTCTTT. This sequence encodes CASTTGQLNTEAFF.